This TCR beta chain derives from a study of T cells in Graves' hyperthyroidism and ophthalmopathy. At the level of the study: Peripheral blood was acquired at first diagnosis, ahead of any therapy whatsoever.

The V gene lost 10 bases and the J gene lost 6 bases, with 16 bases spanning the gap. The CDR3 totals 13 residues. The germline V gene encodes CDR1 MNHNS and CDR2 SASEGT. Exclusion followed for patients with uncontrolled infection, other autoimmune disease, pregnancy or lactation. Regions amplified from RNA transcripts were the TCR beta CDR3 regions. HTBI primers were used for first-round RT-PCR of the TCR CDR3. TCRdb processed the multiplex PCR reads anew with MiXCR; each CDR3 protein has one entry. The profile covers about 640,000 distinct CDR3 sequences, with less than 25% appearing a single time and under 35% taken by the ten largest. This clonotype was counted a few times.

Material for sequencing was blood. The sequence came from a man younger than 45 with Graves' ophthalmopathy. The chain combines TRBV6-1 with TRBJ1-5; D not resolved. CDR3: CATKLTQSQPQHF. Here the CDR3 DNA reads TGTGCCACCAAGTTAACCCAGAGTCAGCCCCAGCATTTT.